The 32 T cell receptor beta chains reported below all come from one sample, sequenced in a study of CD8+CD57+ T cells in acquired aplastic anemia. Genomic DNA, serving as template, underwent TCR beta VDJ and CDR3 profiling. TCRdb used MiXCR to reprocess the reads, holding one entry per CDR3 protein. The profile shows around 170,000 distinct CDR3 sequences, around 47% of them singletons. Patients sequenced had flow cytometry evidence of CD8+CD57+ cell expansion. Material: sorted CD4+, CD8+, or CD8+CD57+ T cells (not recorded which) from PBMCs. The receptors were gathered from a human donor with aplastic anemia.

This chain connects TRBV19 to TRBJ2-5, with 9 bases aligning to TRBD1. Germline assignment: CDR1 LNHDA and CDR2 SQIVND (reference sequence). The CDR3 is 13 residues long. The ends lost 11 bases at V and 5 bases at J; junction bases unmatched: 9. The CDR3 loop reads CAQSNRGRETQYF. CDR3 in DNA: TGTGCCCAAAGTAACAGGGGGCGGGAGACCCAGTACTTC. The full variable domain, its missing parts supplied by reference TRBV19 and TRBJ2-5, is DGGITQSPKYLFRKEGQNVTLSCEQNLNHDAMYWYRQDPGQGLRLIYYSQIVNDFQKGDIAEGYSVSREKKESFPLTVTSAQKNPTAFYLCAQSNRGRETQYFGPGTRLLVL.

The chain has TRBV5-6 and TRBJ1-1, with D uncertain. Per the germline V gene, CDR1 is SGHDT and CDR2 is YYEEEE. The CDR3 runs 15 residues. The germline V and J ends were trimmed by 6 bases and 4 bases, with 19 bases remaining between them. CDR3 protein: CASTRVGSYTTEAFF. CDR3 in DNA: TGTGCCAGCACTCGCGTCGGCAGTTATACCACTGAAGCTTTCTTT.

The chain combines TRBV20-1 with TRBJ2-5, with D possibly being TRBD1 (6 bases). The germline gives CDR1 DFQATT, CDR2 SNEGSKA (reference sequence). This CDR3 has 15 residues. V was shortened by 0 bases and J by 0 bases, with 11 bases between the two germline ends. The CDR3 spells CSARDPYRDQETQYF. The DNA for the CDR3 is TGCAGTGCTAGAGACCCATACAGGGACCAAGAGACCCAGTACTTC.

CDR3 region: CSAETGWGDTQYF. The CDR3 DNA reads TGCAGTGCTGAGACAGGGTGGGGAGATACGCAGTATTTT. The chain carries TRBV20-1 and TRBJ2-3, with TRBD1 matching over 7 bases. CDR3 length equals 13 residues. Trimming removed 5 bases from V and 5 bases from J; junction bases left unmatched: 7. Germline V lookup: CDR1 DFQATT, CDR2 SNEGSKA (reference sequence).

In its sample, this clonotype was seen a few times. The chain combines TRBV7-8 with TRBJ2-1; D call uncertain. Trimming took 5 bases from V and 6 from J, leaving 17 bases between them. The CDR3 contains 15 residues. Germline CDR1 and CDR2: SGHVS and FQNEAQ. CDR3 amino acids: CASSNDLSDTNEQFF. CDR3 in DNA: TGTGCCAGCAGCAACGACTTATCCGACACCAATGAGCAGTTCTTC. Full variable domain (remainder filled in from reference TRBV7-8 and TRBJ2-1): GAGVSQSPRYKVAKRGQDVALRCDPISGHVSLFWYQQALGQGPEFLTYFQNEAQLDKSGLPSDRFFAERPEGSVSTLKIQRTQQEDSAVYLCASSNDLSDTNEQFFGPGTRLTVL.

V usage is TRBV15 and J usage is TRBJ2-4; tentatively, D is TRBD1 (6 bases). Germline V gene sequence: CDR1 LNHNV, CDR2 YYDKDF (reference sequence). The CDR3 consists of 14 residues. The V and J ends lost 3 bases and 9 bases respectively, with 15 bases between them. DNA for the CDR3: TGTGCCACCAGCAGGCTACAGGGTATCAGCATTCAGTACTTC. This encodes CATSRLQGISIQYF.

The chain employs TRBV19 and TRBJ1-1; no reliable D call. The CDR3 sequence is 13 residues long. Trimming removed 3 bases at V and 5 bases at J, with 10 bases between. Germline values: CDR1 LNHDA, CDR2 SQIVND (reference sequence). CDR3 in amino acids: CASSIRRETEAFF. DNA of the CDR3: TGTGCCAGTAGTATCAGAAGGGAAACTGAAGCTTTCTTT.

This clonotype was counted at least ten times. The chain combines TRBV6-1 with TRBJ1-5; no definite D call. Germline V gives CDR1 MNHNS, CDR2 SASEGT. This CDR3 comprises 14 residues. V was trimmed by 5 bases and J by 6 bases, leaving 14 bases between them. CDR3 protein: CASSTFRSGQPQHF. The DNA for the CDR3 is TGTGCCAGCAGTACCTTTCGGTCGGGTCAGCCCCAGCATTTT.

Remarks on this clonotype: This may stem from a read error, because a much larger clone lies one nucleotide away. The rearrangement uses TRBV5-1 and TRBJ2-7; 7 nucleotides align to TRBD2. The CDR3 runs 14 residues. Germline lookup yields CDR1 SGHRS and CDR2 YFSETQ. The DNA for the CDR3 is TGCGCCAGCAGCCTCTATAGCGGGCCTTACGTGCAGTACTTC. Encoded protein: CASSLYSGPYVQYF.

This chain links TRBV2 with TRBJ2-3, with 9 bases lining up with TRBD1. The J segment lost 3 bases and the V segment lost 5 bases, leaving 6 bases of the junction unmatched. CDR1 is SNHLY, CDR2 FYNNEI, per germline. The CDR3 contains 15 residues. Here the CDR3 DNA reads TGTGCCAGCAGTCGACAGGGGGTCGGGACAGATACGCAGTATTTT. Translating it yields CASSRQGVGTDTQYF.

In this sample, this clonotype turned up many times. The chain is built from TRBV6-1 and TRBJ2-7, with 8 bases fitting TRBD1. CDR1 is MNHNS, CDR2 SASEGT, per germline. J gave up 3 bases and V 6 bases, and 7 bases lay outside the gene matches. The CDR3 has 14 amino acids. CDR3 amino acids: CASSRDRNGYEQYF. In nucleotides, the CDR3 is TGTGCCAGCAGCAGGGACAGGAACGGCTACGAGCAGTACTTC.

This clonotype was seen a handful of times. The rearrangement joins TRBV19 to TRBJ1-5, with D perhaps TRBD1 (5 bases). The CDR3 is made up of 13 amino acids. The ends were cut back, 8 bases at V and 5 bases at J, with 13 bases in the middle. The germline V gene has CDR1 LNHDA and CDR2 SQIVND (reference sequence). Here the CDR3 DNA reads TGTGCCAGTTCTCGGAGGGGAGATCAGCCCCAGCATTTT. Translation gives CASSRRGDQPQHF.

This clonotype has a count of ten or more. The rearrangement links TRBV20-1 to TRBJ2-5; D is unresolved. The CDR3 is 13 amino acids. The V end lost 2 bases, the J end lost 4 bases, and 11 bases lay between the germline ends. Germline lookup yields CDR1 DFQATT and CDR2 SNEGSKA (reference sequence). For the CDR3, the DNA is TGCAGTGCTAGACCGCTGTTAAGAGAGACCCAGTACTTC. Translating gives CSARPLLRETQYF.

The chain combines TRBV20-1 with TRBJ2-1; D gene unclear. The CDR3 runs 11 residues. Germline values: CDR1 DFQATT, CDR2 SNEGSKA (reference sequence). The germline V and J ends were trimmed by 3 bases and 4 bases, with 4 bases remaining between them. CDR3 DNA: TGCAGTGCTAGGACTTACAATGAGCAGTTCTTC. It yields the protein CSARTYNEQFF.

The gene calls are TRBV10-3 and TRBJ2-6; possible D gene TRBD1, 6 bases. Germline V CDR1 and CDR2: ENHRY, SYGVKD. This CDR3 has 15 residues. With 4 bases removed from V and 0 bases from J, the gap between germline ends came to 7 bases. The CDR3 coding sequence is TGTGCCATCAGTGGACAGGTCTCTGGGGCCAACGTCCTGACTTTC. It is translated as CAISGQVSGANVLTF.

Comment on this clonotype: This sequence may be a read error, since a much larger clone differs from it by one base. The chain couples TRBV14 to TRBJ2-3, with D possibly being TRBD2 (5 bases). This CDR3 is built from 19 residues. Looked up from germline, CDR1 is SGHDN and CDR2 is FVKESK. In DNA form, the CDR3 reads TGTGCCAGCAGCCAAGGGGGAATCCTTTTTACGCGATTGGGAGATACGCGGTATTTT. This encodes CASSQGGILFTRLGDTRYF.

This sequence joins TRBV19 and TRBJ2-3, with 10 nucleotides matching TRBD1. CDR1 LNHDA and CDR2 SQIVND come from the germline V gene (reference sequence). Trimming at V came to 3 bases and at J to 5 bases, leaving 8 bases not matched to a gene. This CDR3 is built from 16 residues. The CDR3 reads CASSIKGQGRRDTQYF. CDR3 coding DNA: TGTGCCAGTAGTATCAAGGGACAGGGGAGGAGAGATACGCAGTATTTT.

With respect to this clonotype: At one end, the junction sequence differs from germline, possibly due to a read error. This rearrangement joins TRBV29-1 to TRBJ2-7; 12 nucleotides align to TRBD1. The CDR3 extends over 14 amino acids. Germline CDR1 and CDR2: SQVTM and ANQGSEA. Here the CDR3 DNA reads TGCGGCGTCGTGGGGGACAGGGGGCATTACGAGCAGTACTTC. The encoded protein is CGVVGDRGHYEQYF.

The J gene is TRBJ2-5, the V gene TRBV10-3; 11 bases match TRBD2. Germline CDR1 ENHRY, CDR2 SYGVKD. The CDR3 covers 17 residues. With 2 bases clipped from V and 4 bases from J, the junction kept 9 bases outside the gene matches. CDR3 nucleotide sequence: TGTGCCATCAGTGAGGGTAACGTAGCGGGGGGGCGAGAGACCCAGTACTTC. It translates to CAISEGNVAGGRETQYF.

This sequence joins TRBV25-1 and TRBJ1-6, with 11 positions matching TRBD1. The germline gives CDR1 MGHDK, CDR2 SYGVNS. Trimming removed 4 bases from V and 10 bases from J; junction bases left unmatched: 3. The CDR3 runs to 14 residues. The CDR3: CASSGDRGTSPLHF. CDR3 nucleotides: TGTGCCAGCAGTGGGGACAGGGGGACATCACCCCTCCACTTT.

The chain recombines TRBV2 with TRBJ2-7; TRBD1 is a possible D gene (5 bases). The CDR3 runs 13 residues. V lost 4 bases and J 3 bases, leaving 10 bases between the germline ends. CDR1 is SNHLY, CDR2 FYNNEI, per germline. This CDR3 reads CASSVRQIYEQYF. The CDR3 coding sequence is TGTGCCAGCAGTGTACGACAGATCTACGAGCAGTACTTC.

The V and J genes are TRBV5-1 and TRBJ1-1, with a tentative D call TRBD1 (6 bases). This CDR3 spans 15 amino acids. The V gene lost 2 bases and the J gene lost 1 base, with 12 bases spanning the gap. In germline, CDR1 is SGHRS, CDR2 YFSETQ. CDR3 region: CASSFSQGGNTEAFF. DNA of the CDR3: TGCGCCAGCAGCTTTTCACAGGGAGGGAACACTGAAGCTTTCTTT. Looking up the rest from reference TRBV5-1 and TRBJ1-1 gives the full variable domain: KAGVTQTPRYLIKTRGQQVTLSCSPISGHRSVSWYQQTPGQGLQFLFEYFSETQRNKGNFPGRFSGRQFSNSRSEMNVSTLELGDSALYLCASSFSQGGNTEAFFGQGTRLTVV.

With respect to this clonotype: Given a much more abundant clone one base away, this may be a read error. This chain uses TRBV20-1 with TRBJ2-2, with 13 bases lining up with TRBD2. Germline CDR1 reads DFQATT; CDR2 reads SNEGSKA (reference sequence). The CDR3 has 16 amino acids. The CDR3 DNA sequence: TGCAGTGCTAGAGCTGGGACTAGCGGGACAGGCGGGGAGCTGCTTTTT. Residues: CSARAGTSGTGGELLF.

The chain employs TRBV15 and TRBJ1-4; D gene unclear. The CDR3 is 14 amino acids. V was cut by 3 bases and J by 5 bases, with 10 bases left in between. Germline lookup yields CDR1 LNHNV and CDR2 YYDKDF (reference sequence). CDR3 protein: CATSSRQKNEKLFF. CDR3 nucleotides: TGTGCCACCAGCAGTCGGCAGAAAAATGAAAAACTGTTTTTT. Using reference TRBV15 and TRBJ1-4 for the parts outside the CDR3, the full variable domain is DAMVIQNPRYQVTQFGKPVTLSCSQTLNHNVMYWYQQKSSQAPKLLFHYYDKDFNNEADTPDNFQSRRPNTSFCFLDIRSPGLGDTAMYLCATSSRQKNEKLFFGSGTQLSVL.

This clonotype was recorded many times. The chain uses TRBV7-2 and TRBJ2-3; unclear D gene. The CDR3 covers 11 residues. CDR1 SGHTA and CDR2 FQGNSA come from the germline V gene. Trimming stripped 3 bases from V and 6 bases from J, with 4 bases between. CDR3 loop: CASSFSDTQYF. The DNA for the CDR3 is TGTGCCAGCAGCTTTTCCGATACGCAGTATTTT.

The chain recombines TRBV7-3 with TRBJ1-2, with a tentative D call TRBD1 (6 bases). The CDR3 is made up of 15 amino acids. CDR1 SGHTA and CDR2 FQGTGA come from the germline V gene. Deletions cut 4 bases from V and 4 bases from J, with 16 bases between. CDR3 loop: CASSSTGSGGYGYTF. DNA for the CDR3: TGTGCCAGCAGCTCAACAGGGTCTGGGGGCTATGGCTACACCTTC.

The V call is TRBV29-1, the J call TRBJ1-2; D is unresolved. Trimming took 0 bases from V and 1 from J, leaving 6 bases between them. The CDR3 is 13 residues long. Germline lookup yields CDR1 SQVTM and CDR2 ANQGSEA. DNA of the CDR3: TGCAGCGTTGAAGATCTTAATAACTATGGCTACACCTTC. Its protein product is CSVEDLNNYGYTF.

The genes are TRBV2 and TRBJ1-6; weak D call: TRBD1 (6 bases). V lost 8 bases, J lost 9 bases, and 20 bases lay in between. Germline CDR1 SNHLY, CDR2 FYNNEI. The CDR3 sequence is 15 residues long. DNA of the CDR3: TGTGCCAGCTCCTGGGGGCCGTTCACCTCTTCACCCCTCCACTTT. Protein: CASSWGPFTSSPLHF.

This clonotype was observed a single time. CDR3 in amino acids: CASSLVGRGQRRFF. The CDR3 DNA reads as TGCGCCAGCAGCTTGGTGGGGAGGGGACAGCGTCGGTTCTTC. V usage is TRBV5-1 and J usage is TRBJ2-1; TRBD1 or TRBD2 may be the D gene (7 bases each). CDR1 SGHRS and CDR2 YFSETQ come from the germline V gene. The CDR3 has 14 amino acids. Between the trimmed V and J ends, which lost 0 bases and 15 bases, there was a span of 19 bases. The full variable domain, rest sourced from reference TRBV5-1 and TRBJ2-1, is KAGVTQTPRYLIKTRGQQVTLSCSPISGHRSVSWYQQTPGQGLQFLFEYFSETQRNKGNFPGRFSGRQFSNSRSEMNVSTLELGDSALYLCASSLVGRGQRRFFGPGTRLTVL.

This clonotype was picked up many times. The V and J genes are TRBV7-2 and TRBJ2-7; 9 bases fit TRBD1. V trimming: 1 base; J trimming: 6 bases; junction bases outside the gene matches: 10. The CDR3 totals 16 residues. Germline CDR1 reads SGHTA; CDR2 reads FQGNSA. The CDR3 region has the DNA TGTGCCAGCAGCTTAGTCACAGGGGGCGGTTGGGGCGAGCAGTACTTC. Encoded protein: CASSLVTGGGWGEQYF. The variable domain in full, completed from reference TRBV7-2 and TRBJ2-7, reads GAGVSQSPSNKVTEKGKDVELRCDPISGHTALYWYRQSLGQGLEFLIYFQGNSAPDKSGLPSDRFSAERTGGSVSTLTIQRTQQEDSAVYLCASSLVTGGGWGEQYFGPGTRLTVT.

This clonotype was detected many times. This chain links TRBV6-5 with TRBJ1-1; D not resolved. This CDR3 has 14 residues. The germline V and J ends were trimmed by 1 base and 5 bases, with 11 bases remaining between them. CDR1 is MNHEY, CDR2 SVGAGI, per germline. In DNA form, the CDR3 reads TGTGCCAGCAGTTACTTCGGACCGGGGACTGAAGCTTTCTTT. Its protein product is CASSYFGPGTEAFF.

At least ten counts were recorded for this clonotype. V is TRBV4-1 and J is TRBJ1-5; possible D gene TRBD1, 5 bases. CDR3 length: 13 residues. Germline V lookup: CDR1 MGHRA, CDR2 YSYEKL. The ends were cut back, 4 bases at V and 9 bases at J, with 13 bases in the middle. This CDR3 reads CASSPGLGWPQHF. CDR3 in DNA: TGCGCCAGCAGCCCAGGGTTAGGTTGGCCCCAGCATTTT.